This TCR beta chain was captured by sequencing in a study of tumour-infiltrating T cells in Burkitt lymphoma. Across the whole study: Survival, overall and progression-free, tracked with productive clonality.

This table comes from immunoSEQ multiplex PCR, and its TCRdb copy is limited to in-frame clones, with some not included. The repertoire holds around 15,000 clones, with just under 80% as singletons. CDR3 length: 13 residues. The germline gives CDR1 MNHEY, CDR2 SMNVEV (reference sequence). Between the trimmed V and J ends, which lost 0 bases and 4 bases, there was a span of 6 bases. The sample was tumor tissue. The source of this sequence is a human donor with diffuse large B-cell lymphoma. This sequence joins TRBV27 and TRBJ1-2; D might be TRBD1 (6 bases). The CDR3 DNA follows: TGTGCCAGCAGTTTATCGGACAGCTATGGCTACACCTTC. It encodes CASSLSDSYGYTF.